This T cell receptor beta chain was obtained from a study of T-cell reconstitution after alpha-beta-depleted transplantation in children. Overall study results and limits: From surviving recipient T cells and thymic progenitors came the high day-60 TCRbeta diversity observed in some patients. When one year had passed after transplant, most T-cell counts and diversity came from newly produced T cells. After transplant, at about two months, alpha-beta T cells were reportedly derived from several hundred expanded graft clones.

Unique molecular identifiers were used to barcode this TCRbeta library. TCRdb processed the PCR reads anew with MiXCR; each CDR3 protein has one entry. In the table there are just under 250,000 distinct CDR3 sequences, about a quarter of which are singletons. This clonotype was picked up many times. Its specificity is not known. The CDR3 sequence is 13 residues long. V trimming: 4 bases; J trimming: 8 bases; junction bases outside the gene matches: 6. Per germline, CDR1 DFQATT and CDR2 SNEGSKA (reference sequence). The chain recombines TRBV20-1 with TRBJ2-1; 9 bases line up with TRBD2. The material was PBMCs, obtained before TCRalphabeta/CD19-depleted stem cell transplant. The receptor was isolated from a girl between 2 and 10 years old with Fanconi anemia, due to receive a stem cell transplant. CDR3 coding DNA: TGCAGTGCTACCGGACTAGCGAGGGATGAGCAGTTCTTC. As protein: CSATGLARDEQFF.